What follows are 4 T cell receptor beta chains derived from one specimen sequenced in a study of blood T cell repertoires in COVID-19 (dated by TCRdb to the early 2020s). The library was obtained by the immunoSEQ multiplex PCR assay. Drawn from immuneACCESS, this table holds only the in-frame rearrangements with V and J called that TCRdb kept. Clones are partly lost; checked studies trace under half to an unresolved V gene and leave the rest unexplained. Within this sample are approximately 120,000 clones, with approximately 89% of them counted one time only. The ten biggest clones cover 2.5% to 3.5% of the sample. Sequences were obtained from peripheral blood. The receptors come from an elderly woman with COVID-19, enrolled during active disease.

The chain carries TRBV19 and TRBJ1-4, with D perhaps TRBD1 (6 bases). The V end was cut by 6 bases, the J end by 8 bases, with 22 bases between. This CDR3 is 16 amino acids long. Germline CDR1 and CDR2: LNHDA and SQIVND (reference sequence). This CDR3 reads CASSPGGQNTGEKLFF. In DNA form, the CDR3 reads TGTGCCAGTAGCCCGGGGGGACAAAATACGGGAGAAAAACTGTTTTTT.

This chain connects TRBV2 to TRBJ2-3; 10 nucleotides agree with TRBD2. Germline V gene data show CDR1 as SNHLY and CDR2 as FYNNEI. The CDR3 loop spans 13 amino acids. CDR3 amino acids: CAMGLAGVDTQYF. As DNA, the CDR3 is TGTGCGATGGGGCTAGCGGGAGTCGATACGCAGTATTTT.

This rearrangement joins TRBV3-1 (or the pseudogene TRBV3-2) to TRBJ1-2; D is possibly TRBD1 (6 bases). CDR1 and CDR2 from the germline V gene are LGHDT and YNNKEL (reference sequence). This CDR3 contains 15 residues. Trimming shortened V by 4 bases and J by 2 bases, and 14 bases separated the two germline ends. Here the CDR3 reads CASSPLQGGNYGYTF. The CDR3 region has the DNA TGTGCCAGCAGCCCCCTACAGGGAGGGAACTATGGCTACACCTTC.

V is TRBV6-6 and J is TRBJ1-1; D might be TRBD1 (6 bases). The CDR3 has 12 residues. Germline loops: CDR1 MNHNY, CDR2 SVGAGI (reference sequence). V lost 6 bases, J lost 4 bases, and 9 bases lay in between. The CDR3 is CASSPGVTEAFF. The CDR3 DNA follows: TGTGCCAGCAGCCCAGGGGTCACTGAAGCTTTCTTT.